These 20 T cell receptor beta chains share one sample of origin, sequenced in a study of blood T cell repertoires in COVID-19 (dated by TCRdb to the early 2020s). Library prep was done by the immunoSEQ multiplex PCR assay. TCRdb mirrors the immuneACCESS table, restricted to in-frame sequences. Some clones are absent from its copies; in checked studies, under half trace to an unresolved V gene, and the reason for the others is unknown. This sample comprises about 110,000 clones, 76% of them detected only once. 6.2% of the sample belongs to the ten largest clones. Sequenced: peripheral blood. The receptors here all came from a man older than 75 with COVID-19, enrolled during active disease.

The chain recombines TRBV28 with TRBJ2-7, with a tentative D call TRBD2 (5 bases). Trimming pared 6 bases from V and 3 bases from J, leaving 12 bases between. Per the germline V gene, CDR1 is MDHEN and CDR2 is SYDVKM. The CDR3 is 13 residues long. The DNA of the CDR3 is TGTGCCAGCAGCCTATGGGAGAGCTACGAGCAGTACTTC. This gives the protein CASSLWESYEQYF.

The gene calls are TRBV18 and TRBJ1-1, with D maybe TRBD1 (6 bases). CDR3 size: 16 residues. Germline V lookup: CDR1 KGHSH, CDR2 LQKENI. The germline V and J ends were trimmed by 4 bases and 3 bases, with 18 bases remaining between them. The CDR3 bases are TGTGCCAGCTCACATCGTTATAACAGGGCCGACACTGAAGCTTTCTTT. Its protein is CASSHRYNRADTEAFF.

V usage is TRBV12-3 or TRBV12-4 and J usage is TRBJ2-7; a weak D match, TRBD2 (6 bases). The length of the CDR3 is 12 residues. Trimming cost V 7 bases and J 5 bases, with 12 bases left between them. The CDR3 bases are TGTGCCAGCACCTCCGGGGGACACGAGCAGTACTTC. Protein: CASTSGGHEQYF.

The chain combines TRBV6-1 with TRBJ2-5; 7 positions agree with TRBD1. CDR1 is MNHNS and CDR2 is SASEGT in the germline V gene. This CDR3 is 13 amino acids long. Losses at the gene ends were 5 bases for V and 1 base for J; bases not matched to a gene: 1. In DNA, the CDR3 is TGTGCCAGCAGTAGGGACAGCCAAGAGACCCAGTACTTC. Its translation is CASSRDSQETQYF.

The chain links TRBV5-1 to TRBJ2-7; TRBD1 is a possible D gene (6 bases). Trimming shortened V by 0 bases and J by 2 bases, and 6 bases separated the two germline ends. Germline V gene data show CDR1 as SGHRS and CDR2 as YFSETQ. The CDR3 covers 13 residues. The CDR3 DNA sequence: TGCGCCAGCAGCTTGGGGGACACCTACGAGCAGTACTTC. This codes for CASSLGDTYEQYF. Variable domain in full (rest from reference TRBV5-1 and TRBJ2-7): KAGVTQTPRYLIKTRGQQVTLSCSPISGHRSVSWYQQTPGQGLQFLFEYFSETQRNKGNFPGRFSGRQFSNSRSEMNVSTLELGDSALYLCASSLGDTYEQYFGPGTRLTVT.

The V gene is TRBV28, the J gene TRBJ1-1, with D possibly TRBD1 on 5 matching bases. The CDR3 has 13 amino acids. V was clipped by 0 bases and J by 7 bases, with 9 bases between them. Germline CDR1 reads MDHEN; CDR2 reads SYDVKM. DNA for the CDR3: TGTGCCAGCAGTTTATGGGGAGGGGATGAAGCTTTCTTT. Translation gives CASSLWGGDEAFF.

CDR3 loop: CSASREDTVTSLHF. The DNA of the CDR3 is TGCAGTGCTAGTAGGGAGGACACGGTCACCTCCCTCCACTTT. The chain uses TRBV20-1 and TRBJ1-6; possible D gene TRBD1, 5 bases. CDR3 length: 14 amino acids. The germline gives CDR1 DFQATT, CDR2 SNEGSKA (reference sequence). Trimming took 3 bases from V and 14 from J, leaving 20 bases between them.

This clone was seen only once. The chain links TRBV7-8 to TRBJ2-1, with 11 positions matching TRBD2. The CDR3 consists of 19 residues. The germline V gene has CDR1 SGHVS and CDR2 FQNEAQ. V was clipped by 5 bases and J by 4 bases; unmatched bases: 16. The CDR3 DNA sequence: TGTGCCAGCAGCCCATTAGCGGGAGGGCCGGGCACCAAATACAATGAGCAGTTCTTC. It translates to CASSPLAGGPGTKYNEQFF.

The V call is TRBV20-1, the J call TRBJ1-1; no definite D call. Trimming cost V 3 bases and J 0 bases, with 11 bases left between them. Per the germline V gene, CDR1 is DFQATT and CDR2 is SNEGSKA (reference sequence). The CDR3 is made up of 14 amino acids. The CDR3 sequence is CSASSRQLNTEAFF. DNA for the CDR3: TGCAGTGCTAGTTCTAGGCAGCTGAACACTGAAGCTTTCTTT.

This chain connects TRBV18 to TRBJ2-2; the match to TRBD2 covers 7 bases. This CDR3 is 15 amino acids long. The junction had 9 bases not matched to a gene; V was cut back by 5 bases and J by 6 bases. Looked up from germline, CDR1 is KGHSH and CDR2 is LQKENI. The CDR3 is CASSLVASGAGELFF. The CDR3 nucleotides read TGTGCCAGCTCATTAGTGGCTAGCGGAGCCGGGGAGCTGTTTTTT. Using reference TRBV18 and TRBJ2-2 for the parts outside the CDR3, the full variable domain is NAGVMQNPRHLVRRRGQEARLRCSPMKGHSHVYWYRQLPEEGLKFMVYLQKENIIDESGMPKERFSAEFPKEGPSILRIQQVVRGDSAAYFCASSLVASGAGELFFGEGSRLTVL.

The chain has TRBV7-9 and TRBJ2-5; 7 bases map to TRBD1. The CDR3 contains 13 residues. Looked up from germline, CDR1 is SEHNR and CDR2 is FQNEAQ (reference sequence). Unmatched junction bases numbered 4, after V lost 6 bases and J lost 3 bases. The DNA for the CDR3 is TGTGCCAGCAGTTTTACAGGGGAAGAGACCCAGTACTTC. As protein: CASSFTGEETQYF.

This rearrangement joins TRBV9 to TRBJ2-5; 8 bases map to TRBD2. V trimming: 0 bases; J trimming: 4 bases; junction bases outside the gene matches: 11. Germline V gene lookup returns CDR1 SGDLS and CDR2 YYNGEE. There are 17 residues in the CDR3. CDR3 coding DNA: TGTGCCAGCAGCGTAGGGGGTGCTAGCGGGCAAGTAGAGACCCAGTACTTC. As protein: CASSVGGASGQVETQYF.

The V gene is TRBV28, the J gene TRBJ1-2; TRBD1 agrees at 8 bases. V lost 5 bases and J lost 4; bases outside the gene matches: 12. The germline CDR1 and CDR2 sequences are MDHEN and SYDVKM. This CDR3 comprises 16 residues. The CDR3 sequence is CASSPIYTGGVYGYTF. DNA for the CDR3: TGTGCCAGCAGTCCAATCTACACAGGGGGAGTCTATGGCTACACCTTC.

The chain combines TRBV7-3 with TRBJ2-3; D may be TRBD2 (5 bases). From germline, CDR1 is SGHTA and CDR2 FQGTGA. This CDR3 is built from 15 residues. V shed 2 bases and J shed 5 bases, with 14 bases lying between them. The CDR3 sequence: CASSLESGVGDTQYF. CDR3 sequence (DNA): TGTGCCAGCAGCTTAGAAAGCGGAGTCGGAGATACGCAGTATTTT.

The rearrangement uses TRBV4-1 and TRBJ1-1; the match to TRBD1 covers 7 bases. The germline gives CDR1 MGHRA, CDR2 YSYEKL. CDR3 length: 17 amino acids. V lost 0 bases and J lost 4; bases outside the gene matches: 11. CDR3 DNA sequence: TGCGCCAGCAGCCAAGAGAGGGGGCGGGTATCCCCCACTGAAGCTTTCTTT. As protein: CASSQERGRVSPTEAFF.

The V call is TRBV19, the J call TRBJ2-1; 8 bases map to TRBD1. Germline V gives CDR1 LNHDA, CDR2 SQIVND (reference sequence). V was clipped by 4 bases and J by 6 bases; unmatched bases: 8. This CDR3 has 15 residues. This CDR3 is CASSTPGQGRNEQFF. The CDR3 region has the DNA TGTGCCAGTAGTACCCCCGGACAGGGTCGCAATGAGCAGTTCTTC.

The chain is built from TRBV25-1 and TRBJ2-5; 7 bases are shared with TRBD1. The CDR3 totals 14 residues. V lost 3 bases and J lost 3; bases outside the gene matches: 4. Germline V lookup: CDR1 MGHDK, CDR2 SYGVNS. Here the CDR3 DNA reads TGTGCCAGCAGTGAGCCCGGGACAGAAGAGACCCAGTACTTC. Translating gives CASSEPGTEETQYF.

The chain links TRBV4-2 to TRBJ2-1, with a weak D call TRBD2 (5 bases). V was clipped by 1 base and J by 3 bases, with 13 bases between them. Germline V gives CDR1 LGHNA, CDR2 YNFKEQ. The CDR3 is 16 residues long. The CDR3 protein is CASSQVERMVYNEQFF. The CDR3 nucleotides are TGTGCCAGCAGCCAAGTTGAGCGGATGGTCTACAATGAGCAGTTCTTC.

The CDR3 DNA sequence: TGTGCCAGCAGCCAAGATGTGGCTAGCGGGAGTGCAGGGGAGCTGTTTTTT. It codes for CASSQDVASGSAGELFF. The J gene is TRBJ2-2, the V gene TRBV4-2; the match to TRBD2 covers 10 bases. The germline CDR1 and CDR2 sequences are LGHNA and YNFKEQ. Trimming cost V 0 bases and J 8 bases; bases outside gene matches: 9. The CDR3 sequence is 17 residues long.

The chain combines TRBV5-1 with TRBJ1-1; TRBD1 is a possible D gene (5 bases). Germline lookup yields CDR1 SGHRS and CDR2 YFSETQ. The V end lost 0 bases, the J end lost 6 bases, and 12 bases lay between the germline ends. This CDR3 spans 14 amino acids. The DNA of the CDR3 is TGCGCCAGCAGCTTGGAACAGGTAAAGGCTGAAGCTTTCTTT. Translating gives CASSLEQVKAEAFF. The full variable domain, rest sourced from reference TRBV5-1 and TRBJ1-1, is KAGVTQTPRYLIKTRGQQVTLSCSPISGHRSVSWYQQTPGQGLQFLFEYFSETQRNKGNFPGRFSGRQFSNSRSEMNVSTLELGDSALYLCASSLEQVKAEAFFGQGTRLTVV.